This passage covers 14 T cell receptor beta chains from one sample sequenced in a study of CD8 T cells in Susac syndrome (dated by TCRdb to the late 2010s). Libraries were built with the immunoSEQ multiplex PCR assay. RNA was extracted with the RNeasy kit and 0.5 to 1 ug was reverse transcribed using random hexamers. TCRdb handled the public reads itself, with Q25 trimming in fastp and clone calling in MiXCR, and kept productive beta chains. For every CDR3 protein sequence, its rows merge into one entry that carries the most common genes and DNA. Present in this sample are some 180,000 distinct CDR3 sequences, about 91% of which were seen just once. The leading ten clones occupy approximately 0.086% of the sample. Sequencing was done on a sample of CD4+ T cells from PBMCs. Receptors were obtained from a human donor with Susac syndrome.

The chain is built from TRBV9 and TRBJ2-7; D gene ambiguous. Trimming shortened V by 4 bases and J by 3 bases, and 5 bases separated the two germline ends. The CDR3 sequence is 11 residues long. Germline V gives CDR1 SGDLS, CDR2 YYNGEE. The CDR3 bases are TGTGCCAGCAGCCCGCACTACGAGCAGTACTTC. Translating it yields CASSPHYEQYF. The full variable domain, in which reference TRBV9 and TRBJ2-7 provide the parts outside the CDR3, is DSGVTQTPKHLITATGQRVTLRCSPRSGDLSVYWYQQSLDQGLQFLIQYYNGEERAKGNILERFSAQQFPDLHSELNLSSLELGDSALYFCASSPHYEQYFGPGTRLTVT.

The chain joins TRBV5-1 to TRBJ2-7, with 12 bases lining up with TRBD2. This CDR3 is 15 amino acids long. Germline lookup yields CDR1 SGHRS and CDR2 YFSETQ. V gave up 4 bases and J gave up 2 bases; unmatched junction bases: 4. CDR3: CASSRTSGVPYEQYF. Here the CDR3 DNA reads TGCGCCAGCAGCCGGACTAGCGGGGTTCCCTACGAGCAGTACTTC.

CDR3 in amino acids: CASSEASGGLETQYF. In DNA form, the CDR3 reads TGCGCCAGCAGCGAAGCTAGCGGGGGTTTAGAGACCCAGTACTTC. The chain uses TRBV5-1 and TRBJ2-5; TRBD2 agrees at 10 bases. CDR1 SGHRS and CDR2 YFSETQ come from the germline V gene. Germline trimming cut 4 bases from V and 4 bases from J; bases unmatched to any gene: 7. This CDR3 spans 15 amino acids.

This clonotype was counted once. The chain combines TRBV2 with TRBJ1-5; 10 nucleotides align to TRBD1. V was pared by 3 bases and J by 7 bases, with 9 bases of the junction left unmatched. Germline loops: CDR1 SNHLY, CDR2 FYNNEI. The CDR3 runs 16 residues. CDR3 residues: CASSDARQGADQPQHF. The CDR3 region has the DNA TGTGCCAGCAGTGATGCGCGACAGGGGGCGGACCAGCCCCAGCATTTT.

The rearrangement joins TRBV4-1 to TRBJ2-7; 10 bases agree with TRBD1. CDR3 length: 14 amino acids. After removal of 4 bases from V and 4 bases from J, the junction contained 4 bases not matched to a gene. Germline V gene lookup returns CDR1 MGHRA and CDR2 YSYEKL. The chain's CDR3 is CASSLGQGNYEQYF. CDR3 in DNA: TGCGCCAGCAGCCTGGGACAGGGGAATTACGAGCAGTACTTC.

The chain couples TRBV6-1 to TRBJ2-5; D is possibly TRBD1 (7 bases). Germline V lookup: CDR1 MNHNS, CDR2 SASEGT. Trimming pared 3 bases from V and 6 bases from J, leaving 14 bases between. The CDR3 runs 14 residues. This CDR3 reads CASSDLTGRKTQYF. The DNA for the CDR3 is TGTGCCAGCAGTGACCTGACAGGGAGGAAGACCCAGTACTTC.

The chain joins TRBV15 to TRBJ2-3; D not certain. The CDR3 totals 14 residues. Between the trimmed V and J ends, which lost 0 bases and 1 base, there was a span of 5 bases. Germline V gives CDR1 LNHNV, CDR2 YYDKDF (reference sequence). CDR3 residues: CATSRDPGTDTQYF. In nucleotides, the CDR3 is TGTGCCACCAGCAGAGATCCAGGCACAGATACGCAGTATTTT.

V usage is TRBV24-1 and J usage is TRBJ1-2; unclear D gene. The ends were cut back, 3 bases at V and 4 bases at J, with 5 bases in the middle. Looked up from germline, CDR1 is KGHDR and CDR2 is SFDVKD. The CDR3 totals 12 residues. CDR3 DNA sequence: TGTGCCACCAGTGATATATTCTATGGCTACACCTTC. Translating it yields CATSDIFYGYTF.

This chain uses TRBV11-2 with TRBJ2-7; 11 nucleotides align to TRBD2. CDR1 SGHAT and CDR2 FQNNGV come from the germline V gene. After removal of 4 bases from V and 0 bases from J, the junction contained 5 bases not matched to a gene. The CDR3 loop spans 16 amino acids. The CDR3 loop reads CASSSLTSGISYEQYF. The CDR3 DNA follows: TGTGCCAGCAGCTCACTGACTAGCGGGATCTCCTACGAGCAGTACTTC.

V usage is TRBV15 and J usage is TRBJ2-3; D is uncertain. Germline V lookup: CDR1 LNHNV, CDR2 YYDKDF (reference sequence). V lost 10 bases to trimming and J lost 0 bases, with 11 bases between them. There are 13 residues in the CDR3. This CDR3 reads CASRATSTDTQYF. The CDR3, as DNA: TGTGCCAGTAGAGCAACTAGCACAGATACGCAGTATTTT.

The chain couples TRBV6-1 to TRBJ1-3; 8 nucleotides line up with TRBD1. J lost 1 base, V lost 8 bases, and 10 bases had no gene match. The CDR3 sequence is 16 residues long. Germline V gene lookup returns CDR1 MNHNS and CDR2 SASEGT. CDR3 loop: CASSKDRAVSGNTIYF. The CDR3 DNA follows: TGTGCCAGCTCCAAGGACAGGGCAGTGTCTGGAAACACCATATATTTT.

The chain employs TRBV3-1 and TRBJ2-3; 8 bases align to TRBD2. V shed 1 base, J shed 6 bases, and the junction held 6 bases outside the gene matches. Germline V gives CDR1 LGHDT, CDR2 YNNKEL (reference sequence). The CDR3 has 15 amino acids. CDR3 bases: TGTGCCAGCAGCCAAGGTAGCGGGATGGGGGATACGCAGTATTTT. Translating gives CASSQGSGMGDTQYF.

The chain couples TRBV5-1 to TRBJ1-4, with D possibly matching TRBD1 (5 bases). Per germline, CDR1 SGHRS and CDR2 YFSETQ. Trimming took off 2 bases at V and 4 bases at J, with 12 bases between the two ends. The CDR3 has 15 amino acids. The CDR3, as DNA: TGCGCCAGCAGCTTACAGGACGGACGTAATGAAAAACTGTTTTTT. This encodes CASSLQDGRNEKLFF.

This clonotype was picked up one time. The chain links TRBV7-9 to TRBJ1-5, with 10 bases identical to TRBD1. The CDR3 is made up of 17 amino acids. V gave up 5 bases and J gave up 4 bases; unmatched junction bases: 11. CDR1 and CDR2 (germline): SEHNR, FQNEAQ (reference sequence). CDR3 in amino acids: CASSKGAGQGENQPQHF. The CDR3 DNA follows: TGTGCCAGCAGCAAAGGAGCTGGACAGGGGGAAAATCAGCCCCAGCATTTT. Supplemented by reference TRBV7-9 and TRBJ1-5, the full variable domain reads DTGVSQNPRHKITKRGQNVTFRCDPISEHNRLYWYRQTLGQGPEFLTYFQNEAQLEKSRLLSDRFSAERPKGSFSTLEIQRTEQGDSAMYLCASSKGAGQGENQPQHFGDGTRLSIL.